This is a list of T cell receptor beta chains from one sample in a study of shared clonotypes between healthy human individuals. Profiled with immunoSEQ multiplex PCR; TCRdb holds only in-frame clones, not every one. This repertoire shows around 2.1 million clones, roughly 91% found once; its top ten account for more than 1.5%. Sequencing was done on a sample of naive CD8+ T cells from PBMCs. All receptors derive from a man younger than 30 in good health. Some clones in this sample may be carry-over from other donors' samples. The CDR3 runs from the conserved cysteine through the conserved F or W. Fields, in order: J gene, clone size, D gene, V gene, CDR3 DNA, CDR3 protein. D genes are given only for firm matches. Some rows have no size entry. The others give once, few or many, or a class for an expanded clone.

J: TRBJ2-7; size: -; D: -; V: TRBV6-6; DNA: TGTGCCAGCAGTTACTCCCAGGGGGGGAGTCACTACGAGCAGTACTTC; CDR3: CASSYSQGGSHYEQYF
J: TRBJ2-3; size: -; D: TRBD2; V: TRBV25-1; DNA: TGTGCCAGCACGGCAGCGGGACCGATCACAGATACGCAGTATTTT; CDR3: CASTAAGPITDTQYF
J: TRBJ2-1; size: -; D: TRBD2; V: TRBV5-6; DNA: TGTGCCAGCAGCTTGGATGGCGGGAGCGCGTACAATGAGCAGTTCTTC; CDR3: CASSLDGGSAYNEQFF
J: TRBJ2-2; size: -; D: -; V: TRBV6-6; DNA: TGTGCCAGCAGTTACAGGGCTCGGAACACCGGGGAGCTGTTTTTT; CDR3: CASSYRARNTGELFF
J: TRBJ2-7; size: -; D: TRBD2; V: TRBV7-7; DNA: TGTGCCAGCAGCTCCGGACTAGCGGGGAGGGACGAGCAGTACTTC; CDR3: CASSSGLAGRDEQYF
J: TRBJ2-7; size: -; D: -; V: TRBV4-1; DNA: TGCGCCAGCAGCCAAGGAGAGGGGGTTTACGAGCAGTACTTC; CDR3: CASSQGEGVYEQYF
J: TRBJ1-1; size: few; D: -; V: TRBV27; DNA: TGTGCCAGCAGTTTAGGATCCCGAAATGAAGCTTTCTTT; CDR3: CASSLGSRNEAFF
J: TRBJ2-1; size: -; D: -; V: TRBV2; DNA: TGTGCCAGCAGTGGGTCAAACCTCAATGAGCAGTTCTTC; CDR3: CASSGSNLNEQFF
J: TRBJ1-5; size: once; D: -; V: TRBV28; DNA: TGTGCCAGCAGTTTAGGCCAGGGGATTCAGCCCCAGCATTTT; CDR3: CASSLGQGIQPQHF
J: TRBJ2-7; size: -; D: -; V: TRBV7-9; DNA: TGTGCCAGCACCCGAGGGACCCTCGGGAGCGACGAGCAGTACTTC; CDR3: CASTRGTLGSDEQYF
J: TRBJ2-5; size: once; D: TRBD1; V: TRBV4-1; DNA: TGCGCCAGCAGCCAAGACGTGGCTCTCAGACAGGGCGAGACCCAGTACTTC; CDR3: CASSQDVALRQGETQYF
J: TRBJ1-2; size: -; D: -; V: TRBV29-1; DNA: TGCAGCGTGCTCCCTAGGGGCTCCAGCTATGGCTACACCTTC; CDR3: CSVLPRGSSYGYTF
J: TRBJ2-7; size: -; D: -; V: TRBV7-2; DNA: TGTGCCAGCAGCCTCGGGCCCGGGGTCTACGAGCAGTACTTC; CDR3: CASSLGPGVYEQYF
J: TRBJ2-1; size: -; D: TRBD2; V: TRBV28; DNA: TGTGCCAGCAGAGGACTAGCGGGGGTGAACAATGAGCAGTTCTTC; CDR3: CASRGLAGVNNEQFF
J: TRBJ2-3; size: -; D: -; V: TRBV29-1; DNA: TGCAGCGTTGAAGATACGGAGGGACGGACCAGCACAGATACGCAGTATTTT; CDR3: CSVEDTEGRTSTDTQYF
J: TRBJ2-7; size: -; D: -; V: TRBV5-1; DNA: TGCGCCAGCAGCTGGGGGGAAGACTACGAGCAGTACTTC; CDR3: CASSWGEDYEQYF
J: TRBJ2-7; size: -; D: -; V: TRBV7-9; DNA: TGTGCCAGCAGCTGGGGGGTCAGCTCCTACGAGCAGTACTTC; CDR3: CASSWGVSSYEQYF
J: TRBJ1-2; size: once; D: -; V: TRBV21-1; DNA: TGTGCCAGCAGCTCCCGGGATCAGACGGGTGGCTACACCTTC; CDR3: CASSSRDQTGGYTF
J: TRBJ1-5; size: -; D: -; V: TRBV28; DNA: TGTGCCAGCAGTTCCCGTGACGGGGCCCTTATCAATCAGCCCCAGCATTTT; CDR3: CASSSRDGALINQPQHF
J: TRBJ1-2; size: -; D: -; V: TRBV6-5; DNA: TGTGCCAGCAGTCCTACGGGGTGGGATGGCTACACCTTC; CDR3: CASSPTGWDGYTF
J: TRBJ2-1; size: -; D: -; V: TRBV2; DNA: TGTGCCAGCAGTGACGTAGACTCCTACAATGAGCAGTTCTTC; CDR3: CASSDVDSYNEQFF
J: TRBJ2-3; size: -; D: -; V: TRBV27; DNA: TGTGCCAGCAGTTTACGGCCCACAGATACGCAGTATTTT; CDR3: CASSLRPTDTQYF
J: TRBJ1-2; size: -; D: -; V: TRBV28; DNA: TGTGCCAGCAGTTTACTCGAAAACTATGGCTACACCTTC; CDR3: CASSLLENYGYTF
J: TRBJ2-7; size: -; D: TRBD1; V: TRBV2; DNA: TGTGCCAGCGAACCCGGGACAGAGTACGAGCAGTACTTC; CDR3: CASEPGTEYEQYF
J: TRBJ2-2; size: -; D: TRBD1; V: TRBV6-5; DNA: TGTGCCAGCAGCACCGGGACAGGGGACCCCGGGGAGCTGTTTTTT; CDR3: CASSTGTGDPGELFF
J: TRBJ2-7; size: -; D: TRBD1; V: TRBV9; DNA: TGTGCCAGCAGCCTAGGGACAGGGGCGGCCTACGAGCAGTACTTC; CDR3: CASSLGTGAAYEQYF
J: TRBJ2-7; size: -; D: -; V: TRBV10-3; DNA: TGTGCCATCAGTGAGGGGGGAGGCTACGAGCAGTACTTC; CDR3: CAISEGGGYEQYF
J: TRBJ2-3; size: -; D: TRBD1; V: TRBV30; DNA: TGTGCCTGGAGTGTAGGGGGCGAAGATACGCAGTATTTT; CDR3: CAWSVGGEDTQYF
J: TRBJ2-7; size: -; D: TRBD2; V: TRBV4-1; DNA: TGCGCCAGCAGCCGGCAGCATATAGGCGGGAGGGCATACGAGCAGTACTTC; CDR3: CASSRQHIGGRAYEQYF
J: TRBJ2-1; size: once; D: TRBD2; V: TRBV4-1; DNA: TGCGCCAGCAGCCAAGATATTACGGGAGGGCGCCATGAGCAGTTCTTC; CDR3: CASSQDITGGRHEQFF
J: TRBJ2-1; size: once; D: -; V: TRBV28; DNA: TGTGCCAGCAGTTTTGGGGGGAGTCGGAATGAGCAGTTCTTC; CDR3: CASSFGGSRNEQFF
J: TRBJ2-7; size: -; D: TRBD1; V: TRBV7-9; DNA: TGTGCCAGCAGACCTGGACAGGGCTACGAGCAGTACTTC; CDR3: CASRPGQGYEQYF
J: TRBJ1-1; size: few; D: -; V: TRBV30; DNA: TGTGCCGGCAACAGGATCAGGGATGGGACTGAAGCTTTCTTT; CDR3: CAGNRIRDGTEAFF
J: TRBJ2-7; size: -; D: TRBD1; V: TRBV5-1; DNA: TGCGCCAGCAGCTTGGGACAGGGCTTGTCCTACGAGCAGTACTTC; CDR3: CASSLGQGLSYEQYF
J: TRBJ1-1; size: -; D: TRBD1; V: TRBV4-2; DNA: TGTGCCAGCAGCCAAGATCTGGACAGGGGAGGCACTGAAGCTTTCTTT; CDR3: CASSQDLDRGGTEAFF
J: TRBJ1-1; size: -; D: -; V: TRBV5-4; DNA: TGTGCCAGCAGCGAATCAAGGGAAGGGGCCACTGAAGCTTTCTTT; CDR3: CASSESREGATEAFF